What follows are 26 T cell receptor beta chains derived from one specimen sequenced in a study of regulatory T cells in long-lasting Graves disease. iRepertoire HTBI primers and Arm-PCR of CDR3 regions built TCR beta libraries. TCRdb recomputed calls from the multiplex PCR reads with MiXCR, one row per CDR3 protein. The sample has over 500,000 distinct CDR3 sequences; around 15% are singletons. Time point: newly diagnosed GD, antithyroid drugs for less than 3 months. Extracted PBMC RNA gave rise to the TCR library. This sample also belongs to another study, concerning T cells in Graves' hyperthyroidism and ophthalmopathy.

This sample comprised peripheral blood mononuclear cells (PBMCs), obtained at new diagnosis, from a patient treated with antithyroid drugs. The receptors here all came from a man between 18 and 35 years old with Graves disease.

This sequence joins TRBV4-2 and TRBJ2-5; 10 bases are a match to TRBD2. The CDR3 is made up of 16 amino acids. The trim removed 0 bases at V and 2 bases at J, leaving 3 bases unmatched. The germline V gene encodes CDR1 LGHNA and CDR2 YNFKEQ. The DNA of the CDR3 is TGTGCCAGCAGCCAAGAGCGAGCGGGGGGGCAAGAGACCCAGTACTTC. Protein product: CASSQERAGGQETQYF.

The rearrangement uses TRBV27 and TRBJ1-3, with TRBD1 as a possible D gene (5 bases). Germline V gives CDR1 MNHEY, CDR2 SMNVEV (reference sequence). Deletions cut 6 bases from V and 0 bases from J, with 12 bases between. The length of the CDR3 is 15 residues. The CDR3 here is CASSPTESSGNTIYF. CDR3 DNA sequence: TGTGCCAGCAGCCCGACAGAGAGCTCTGGAAACACCATATATTTT.

This clonotype has at least ten counts. This rearrangement joins TRBV5-1 to TRBJ1-1; no clear D gene. The CDR3 spans 14 residues. Per germline, CDR1 SGHRS and CDR2 YFSETQ. Trimming removed 4 bases from V and 5 bases from J, with 15 bases in between. Here the CDR3 reads CASSPEGLRTEAFF. The CDR3 region has the DNA TGCGCCAGCAGCCCAGAGGGCTTGAGAACTGAAGCTTTCTTT.

This clonotype was recorded a few times. The chain recombines TRBV5-5 with TRBJ1-4; D not resolved. The CDR3 length is 16 residues. Germline loops: CDR1 SGHKS, CDR2 YYEKEE (reference sequence). V dropped 0 bases and J dropped 8 bases, with 17 bases sitting between them. CDR3 nucleotide sequence: TGTGCCAGCAGCTTGGGGTTTGACTTGGTGTACGAAAAACTGTTTTTT. Its protein is CASSLGFDLVYEKLFF.

This clonotype showed up many times. This rearrangement joins TRBV27 to TRBJ2-3; 8 bases align to TRBD1. Losses at the gene ends were 5 bases for V and 4 bases for J; bases not matched to a gene: 5. The germline V gene has CDR1 MNHEY and CDR2 SMNVEV (reference sequence). The CDR3 loop spans 14 amino acids. The CDR3 spells CASSPGGRADTQYF. For the CDR3, the DNA is TGTGCCAGCAGTCCAGGGGGCCGTGCAGATACGCAGTATTTT.

The chain carries TRBV24-1 and TRBJ2-1; 12 bases match TRBD2. The germline V gene encodes CDR1 KGHDR and CDR2 SFDVKD. Trimming cost V 7 bases and J 2 bases; bases outside gene matches: 11. The CDR3 totals 18 residues. The CDR3 region has the DNA TGTGCCACCAGCCCCTCGACTAGCGGGAGCAGGGCCTACAATGAGCAGTTCTTC. Its protein is CATSPSTSGSRAYNEQFF.

This clonotype occurred many times. This rearrangement joins TRBV12-3 or TRBV12-4 to TRBJ1-1; a possible D gene is TRBD1 (6 bases). Trimming took off 5 bases at V and 4 bases at J, with 14 bases between the two ends. The CDR3 runs to 14 residues. The CDR3 here is CASSLGGAVTEAFF. CDR3 coding DNA: TGTGCCAGCAGTCTGGGGGGCGCCGTCACTGAAGCTTTCTTT.

This clonotype was seen more than once but under ten times. The chain links TRBV7-2 to TRBJ1-5; a weak D match, TRBD1 (5 bases). CDR1 and CDR2 (germline): SGHTA, FQGNSA. The CDR3 consists of 15 residues. The V end was cut by 7 bases, the J end by 0 bases, with 13 bases between. CDR3 coding DNA: TGTGCCAGCACCCCGACAGATAATAGCAATCAGCCCCAGCATTTT. This codes for CASTPTDNSNQPQHF.

The V gene is TRBV2, the J gene TRBJ2-2; weak D call: TRBD2 (5 bases). V was trimmed by 6 bases and J by 1 base, leaving 21 bases between them. The length of the CDR3 is 18 residues. CDR1 and CDR2 from the germline V gene are SNHLY and FYNNEI. CDR3 in DNA: TGTGCCAGCAGACCCCTTATTGGCGGGCCCAGGAACACCGGGGAGCTGTTTTTT. It is translated as CASRPLIGGPRNTGELFF.

The chain combines TRBV9 with TRBJ2-3, with 9 bases fitting TRBD2. Germline CDR1 is SGDLS and CDR2 is YYNGEE. This CDR3 spans 16 amino acids. Trimming cost V 0 bases and J 3 bases; bases outside gene matches: 5. The CDR3 sequence is CASSVESAGGTDTQYF. The CDR3 DNA is TGTGCCAGCAGCGTAGAGTCAGCGGGAGGTACAGATACGCAGTATTTT. Filled out from reference TRBV9 and TRBJ2-3, the complete variable domain reads DSGVTQTPKHLITATGQRVTLRCSPRSGDLSVYWYQQSLDQGLQFLIQYYNGEERAKGNILERFSAQQFPDLHSELNLSSLELGDSALYFCASSVESAGGTDTQYFGPGTRLTVL.

The chain employs TRBV7-2 and TRBJ1-1; D remains ambiguous. CDR1 and CDR2 from the germline V gene are SGHTA and FQGNSA. The ends were cut back, 3 bases at V and 7 bases at J, with 12 bases in the middle. The CDR3 runs 13 residues. For the CDR3, the DNA is TGTGCCAGCAGCTTCCCCAGAAGCGGTGAAGCTTTCTTT. This gives the protein CASSFPRSGEAFF.

The table lists this clonotype with many counts. V and J are TRBV6-1 and TRBJ2-7, with D possibly being TRBD2 (5 bases). Trimming removed 2 bases from V and 3 bases from J, with 14 bases in between. CDR1 is MNHNS and CDR2 is SASEGT in the germline V gene. This CDR3 has 15 residues. The CDR3 region is CASSEMASFRYEQYF. CDR3 nucleotide sequence: TGTGCCAGCAGTGAAATGGCTAGCTTCCGCTACGAGCAGTACTTC.

The genes are TRBV14 and TRBJ1-2, with D uncertain. V gave up 2 bases and J gave up 6 bases, with 13 bases separating them. Looked up from germline, CDR1 is SGHDN and CDR2 is FVKESK. The CDR3 loop spans 14 amino acids. The CDR3 loop is CASSQIRGFHGYTF. CDR3 DNA sequence: TGTGCCAGCAGCCAAATCCGGGGTTTCCATGGCTACACCTTC.

The chain joins TRBV5-6 to TRBJ2-1; 8 bases are a match to TRBD2. Germline CDR1 reads SGHDT; CDR2 reads YYEEEE. V shed 4 bases and J 8 bases; nucleotides not matched to a gene: 14. CDR3 length: 16 amino acids. The CDR3 spells CASSQDISGRAYEQFF. The CDR3 DNA reads as TGTGCCAGCAGCCAAGATATAAGCGGGAGAGCCTATGAGCAGTTCTTC.

The V call is TRBV6-1, the J call TRBJ2-3, with TRBD2 identical over 8 bases. The CDR3 is made up of 14 amino acids. CDR1 is MNHNS and CDR2 is SASEGT in the germline V gene. Losses at the gene ends were 7 bases for V and 0 bases for J; bases not matched to a gene: 3. CDR3 nucleotide sequence: TGTGCCAGCACCCCTAGCGGGAGCACAGATACGCAGTATTTT. Residues: CASTPSGSTDTQYF.

This clonotype was observed many times. The CDR3 region is CASSPRRDGYTF. The CDR3 DNA is TGTGCCAGCTCACCCCGTCGAGACGGCTACACCTTC. V usage is TRBV18 and J usage is TRBJ1-2, with D uncertain. Germline assignment: CDR1 KGHSH and CDR2 LQKENI. There are 12 residues in the CDR3. The V gene lost 3 bases and the J gene lost 8 bases, with 10 bases spanning the gap. Based on the CDR3 plus reference TRBV18 and TRBJ1-2, the full variable domain is NAGVMQNPRHLVRRRGQEARLRCSPMKGHSHVYWYRQLPEEGLKFMVYLQKENIIDESGMPKERFSAEFPKEGPSILRIQQVVRGDSAAYFCASSPRRDGYTFGSGTRLTVV.

This clonotype was seen many times. The rearrangement joins TRBV6-1 to TRBJ2-7; the D gene is possibly TRBD1 (6 bases). V shed 2 bases and J shed 3 bases, with 14 bases lying between them. The CDR3 is 15 residues long. The germline CDR1 and CDR2 sequences are MNHNS and SASEGT. CDR3 coding DNA: TGTGCCAGCAGTGAACAGGCAGGGGTGTACTACGAGCAGTACTTC. It specifies CASSEQAGVYYEQYF.

The gene calls are TRBV20-1 and TRBJ2-7, with 10 bases fitting TRBD2. Trimming cost V 3 bases and J 6 bases; bases outside gene matches: 11. This CDR3 region has 15 residues. Germline values: CDR1 DFQATT, CDR2 SNEGSKA (reference sequence). CDR3 sequence (DNA): TGCAGTGCTAGGGATGCGGAGCGGGAGGGCCCCGAGCAGTACTTC. As protein: CSARDAEREGPEQYF.

The J gene is TRBJ2-3, the V gene TRBV24-1; the D call may be TRBD1 or TRBD2 (5 bases each). The CDR3 runs 16 residues. The germline V gene has CDR1 KGHDR and CDR2 SFDVKD. V was trimmed by 0 bases and J by 0 bases, leaving 9 bases between them. The CDR3 reads CATSDLRDGSTDTQYF. DNA for the CDR3: TGTGCCACCAGTGATTTGCGGGACGGGAGCACAGATACGCAGTATTTT.

CDR3 coding DNA: TGTGCCAGCAGTTTAGACAGGGAGGATGGCTACACCTTC. As protein: CASSLDREDGYTF. V is TRBV6-5 and J is TRBJ1-2; 7 nucleotides align to TRBD1. The CDR3 consists of 13 residues. Looked up from germline, CDR1 is MNHEY and CDR2 is SVGAGI. With V trimmed by 4 bases and J by 6 bases, 5 bases remained unmatched.

There are many counts of this clonotype. V is TRBV7-2 and J is TRBJ2-1, with 9 nucleotides matching TRBD2. Germline loops: CDR1 SGHTA, CDR2 FQGNSA. V lost 6 bases and J lost 1; bases outside the gene matches: 7. The CDR3 is 16 amino acids. DNA of the CDR3: TGTGCCAGCAGTTTGGAAGCGGGAGGTTCCTACAATGAGCAGTTCTTC. It specifies CASSLEAGGSYNEQFF. Variable domain in full (rest from reference TRBV7-2 and TRBJ2-1): GAGVSQSPSNKVTEKGKDVELRCDPISGHTALYWYRQSLGQGLEFLIYFQGNSAPDKSGLPSDRFSAERTGGSVSTLTIQRTQQEDSAVYLCASSLEAGGSYNEQFFGPGTRLTVL.

This clonotype was seen many times. This chain connects TRBV12-3 or TRBV12-4 to TRBJ2-1; D remains unclear. The CDR3 totals 15 residues. The ends were cut back, 5 bases at V and 4 bases at J, with 15 bases in the middle. For the CDR3, the DNA is TGTGCCAGCAGTCCCAGATCCGGCGCTTACAATGAGCAGTTCTTC. Its translation: CASSPRSGAYNEQFF.

This chain connects TRBV10-2 to TRBJ1-2; a weak D match, TRBD1 (5 bases). The CDR3 contains 14 residues. V was trimmed by 0 bases and J by 6 bases, leaving 11 bases between them. Germline CDR1 is WSHSY and CDR2 is SAAADI. The CDR3 sequence is CASSESGGADGYTF. The CDR3 bases are TGCGCCAGCAGTGAGTCAGGAGGGGCCGATGGCTACACCTTC.

The rearrangement joins TRBV29-1 to TRBJ1-1; D remains unclear. The CDR3 has 11 amino acids. Germline CDR1 is SQVTM and CDR2 is ANQGSEA. Trimming shortened V by 4 bases and J by 2 bases, and 5 bases separated the two germline ends. In DNA form, the CDR3 reads TGCAGCGTTGCTCAAAACACTGAAGCTTTCTTT. Its translation: CSVAQNTEAFF.

V is TRBV4-2 and J is TRBJ1-1; D possibly corresponds to TRBD1 (5 bases). The length of the CDR3 is 15 residues. V lost 1 base, J lost 4 bases, and 13 bases lay in between. Germline V gene lookup returns CDR1 LGHNA and CDR2 YNFKEQ. CDR3: CASSQGDSSRTEAFF. CDR3 nucleotide sequence: TGTGCCAGCAGCCAAGGTGACAGTTCTCGCACTGAAGCTTTCTTT.

As for this clonotype: This clone may be a read error of a much larger clone one base away. CDR3 amino acids: CAAGRAGINEQSF. The DNA of the CDR3 is TGTGCCGCCGGGAGGGCCGGGATCAATGAGCAGTCCTTC. J is TRBJ2-1 and V is TRBV28, with TRBD2 matching over 8 bases. Germline V gene lookup returns CDR1 MDHEN and CDR2 SYDVKM. CDR3 size: 13 residues.